Listed below are T cell receptor beta chains from one sample, sequenced in a study of CD8 T cells in ankylosing spondylitis. One entry per CDR3 protein, called by TCRdb with MiXCR from the 5' RACE reads. The sample lists 50,000 to 65,000 distinct CDR3 sequences; approximately 7.4% were seen once. Specimen: blood, either unsorted or a sorted T cell fraction (not recorded which). The source of these receptors is a female donor with ankylosing spondylitis or in good health (not recorded which). Both conserved end residues are part of each CDR3. The order of the fields is V gene, clone size, J gene, D gene, CDR3 protein, CDR3 DNA. A D gene is named only where the DNA matches it firmly. The size of a clone is reported for some rows only, either as once, few or many, or as a class for expanded clones.

TRBV19	many	TRBJ2-2	.	CASSMNEGGELFF	TGTGCCAGTAGTATGAACGAGGGCGGGGAGCTGTTTTTT
TRBV7-9	few	TRBJ1-1	.	CASSPTWAEAFF	TGTGCCAGCAGCCCCACCTGGGCTGAAGCTTTCTTT
TRBV20-1	many	TRBJ1-5	TRBD1	CSAIGPDRPNQPQHF	TGCAGTGCTATTGGCCCGGACAGGCCCAATCAGCCCCAGCATTTT
TRBV29-1	few	TRBJ2-5	TRBD1	CSVVPGPERQGLETQYF	TGCAGCGTTGTCCCCGGTCCCGAGCGACAGGGGCTAGAGACCCAGTACTTC
TRBV29-1	many	TRBJ1-2	TRBD1	CSVVRDRGRYGYTF	TGCAGCGTTGTAAGGGACAGGGGACGATATGGCTACACCTTC
TRBV20-1	many	TRBJ2-1	TRBD2	CSARDQSGGHNEQFF	TGCAGTGCTAGAGATCAAAGCGGGGGCCACAATGAGCAGTTCTTC
TRBV10-3	few	TRBJ2-1	.	CASNRGYNEQFF	TGTGCCAGTAACCGGGGGTACAATGAGCAGTTCTTC
TRBV11-2	few	TRBJ2-5	.	CASSPYIRQTQYF	TGTGCCAGCAGTCCATACATACGGCAGACCCAGTACTTC
TRBV5-1	many	TRBJ2-1	.	CASSLVGWDNEQFF	TGCGCCAGCAGCTTGGTGGGGTGGGACAATGAGCAGTTCTTC
TRBV4-1	many	TRBJ2-2	.	CASSQLPPPGRNTGELFF	TGCGCCAGCAGCCAACTCCCTCCCCCAGGCAGGAACACCGGGGAGCTGTTTTTT
TRBV2	many	TRBJ1-1	.	CASSVDTADSSSAFF	TGTGCCAGCAGTGTTGACACAGCAGATAGTTCGTCAGCTTTCTTT
TRBV29-1	many	TRBJ2-3	TRBD2	CSVDRLAASTDTQYF	TGCAGCGTTGATCGCCTAGCGGCCTCCACAGATACGCAGTATTTT
TRBV5-1	many	TRBJ2-2	.	CASSQRQDYTGELFF	TGCGCCAGCAGCCAGCGACAGGATTACACCGGGGAGCTGTTTTTT
TRBV9	many	TRBJ1-3	.	CASGGGTSGNTIYF	TGTGCCAGCGGAGGAGGGACCTCTGGAAACACCATATATTTT
TRBV30	many	TRBJ1-1	.	CAAGREAFF	TGTGCCGCCGGGCGGGAAGCTTTCTTT
TRBV20-1	many	TRBJ2-5	TRBD1	CSARRTGVKETQYF	TGCAGTGCTCGACGGACAGGGGTGAAGGAGACCCAGTACTTC
TRBV6-1	many	TRBJ1-4	.	CASSLPEVPGEKLFF	TGTGCCAGCAGCCTACCGGAGGTCCCGGGGGAAAAACTGTTTTTT
TRBV12-3/TRBV12-4	many	TRBJ1-4	TRBD1	CASSKGQGAEVTNEKLFF	TGTGCCAGCAGTAAGGGACAGGGGGCTGAAGTAACTAATGAAAAACTGTTTTTT
TRBV3-1	many	TRBJ2-3	.	CASSQGGFASTDTQYF	TGTGCCAGCAGCCAAGGCGGGTTCGCTAGCACAGATACGCAGTATTTT
TRBV7-2	.	TRBJ1-1	.	CASRQGLLTEAFF	TGTGCCAGCAGACAGGGCCTCCTCACTGAAGCTTTCTTT
TRBV5-1	many	TRBJ2-2	.	CASSLDDAGTGELFF	TGCGCCAGCAGCTTGGACGATGCGGGGACCGGGGAGCTGTTTTTT
TRBV5-1	many	TRBJ1-1	TRBD1	CASSYRTRTGWVNTEAFF	TGCGCCAGCAGCTACAGGACCCGGACAGGCTGGGTGAACACTGAAGCTTTCTTT
TRBV9	many	TRBJ1-1	.	CASSPFTGMNTEAFF	TGTGCCAGCAGCCCGTTCACAGGGATGAACACTGAAGCTTTCTTT
TRBV7-3	many	TRBJ2-2	TRBD1	CASSPRDRRGTGELFF	TGTGCCAGCAGCCCCCGGGACAGGAGGGGGACCGGGGAGCTGTTTTTT
TRBV5-1	many	TRBJ1-1	.	CASSLADGGAEAFF	TGCGCCAGCAGCTTGGCGGACGGAGGGGCGGAAGCTTTCTTT
TRBV6-1	many	TRBJ2-7	TRBD2	CASKGPLAGGYEQYF	TGTGCCAGCAAAGGCCCTTTGGCGGGGGGCTACGAGCAGTACTTC
TRBV7-2	many	TRBJ1-1	.	CASSLRDRTYMNTEAFF	TGTGCCAGCAGCTTAAGAGACAGGACCTACATGAACACTGAAGCTTTCTTT
TRBV19	many	TRBJ2-5	.	CASMEWGTETQYF	TGTGCCAGTATGGAGTGGGGCACAGAGACCCAGTACTTC
TRBV9	many	TRBJ1-4	.	CASSVDATNEKLFF	TGTGCCAGCAGCGTAGATGCAACTAATGAAAAACTGTTTTTT
TRBV6-1	many	TRBJ1-2	.	CASSRGQINYGYTF	TGTGCCAGCAGTAGAGGACAGATTAACTATGGCTACACCTTC
TRBV29-1	few	TRBJ1-2	.	CSVETTVTNYGYTF	TGCAGCGTTGAAACGACGGTGACTAACTATGGCTACACCTTC
TRBV6-5	many	TRBJ1-5	.	CASSYDLTKGNQPQHF	TGTGCCAGCAGTTACGACTTGACTAAGGGTAATCAGCCCCAGCATTTT
TRBV7-9	many	TRBJ2-7	.	CASRQTQDYEQYF	TGTGCCAGCAGACAAACACAGGACTACGAGCAGTACTTC
TRBV5-1	many	TRBJ2-1	TRBD1	CASSLPGQGNEQFF	TGCGCCAGCAGCCTACCGGGACAGGGAAATGAGCAGTTCTTC
TRBV5-1	many	TRBJ2-7	.	CASSLESRGSSYEQYF	TGCGCCAGCAGCTTGGAATCAAGGGGGAGCTCCTACGAGCAGTACTTC
TRBV28	many	TRBJ2-2	.	CASSHSGLGTGELFF	TGTGCCAGCAGCCATTCGGGGTTAGGCACCGGGGAGCTGTTTTTT
TRBV28	many	TRBJ2-2	.	CASSLRTGELFF	TGTGCCAGCAGTTTGCGAACCGGGGAGCTGTTTTTT
TRBV6-5	many	TRBJ2-2	.	CASSYSRLANTGELFF	TGTGCCAGCAGTTACTCGAGGCTAGCAAACACCGGGGAGCTGTTTTTT
TRBV14	many	TRBJ2-1	.	CASSQVIGNNEQFF	TGTGCCAGCAGCCAAGTGATAGGAAACAATGAGCAGTTCTTC
TRBV2	many	TRBJ1-6	.	CASIWRQPINSPLHF	TGTGCCAGCATTTGGCGACAGCCCATAAATTCACCCCTCCACTTT
TRBV6-2/TRBV6-3	many	TRBJ2-5	TRBD2	CASSYSSSGGVRETQYF	TGTGCCAGCAGTTACTCGTCTAGCGGGGGGGTGAGAGAGACCCAGTACTTC
TRBV6-1	many	TRBJ2-3	.	CASRNGPPLPSTDTQYF	TGTGCCAGCAGGAACGGCCCTCCCCTACCGAGCACAGATACGCAGTATTTT